The rows below give T cell receptor beta chains drawn from one sample of a study of blood T cells in healthy people across ages. TCRdb analysed the 5' RACE reads with MiXCR anew, one entry per CDR3 protein. The repertoire has about 1.7 million distinct CDR3 sequences, approximately 30% of them found once; the top ten carry about 7.7%. Sequencing used blood. The receptors derive from a woman aged 25 to 39 in good health. The CDR3 runs from the conserved cysteine through the conserved F or W. A D gene is named only where the DNA matches it firmly. Size tells how often a clone was seen (once, few, many) or the class of an expanded clone, and some rows leave it out.

V gene: TRBV4-3
J gene: TRBJ2-3
clone size: NA
D gene: TRBD1
CDR3 protein: CASSQDLQGDTRYF
CDR3 DNA: TGCGCCAGCAGCCAAGATCTGCAGGGGGATACGCGGTATTTT

V gene: TRBV25-1
J gene: TRBJ1-2
clone size: NA
D gene: TRBD1
CDR3 protein: CASSAYRGQGNYGYTF
CDR3 DNA: TGTGCCAGCAGTGCCTATAGGGGACAGGGAAACTATGGCTACACCTTC

V gene: TRBV29-1
J gene: TRBJ2-7
clone size: NA
D gene: TRBD1
CDR3 protein: CSVGSQGAYEQYF
CDR3 DNA: TGCAGCGTTGGCAGTCAGGGGGCGTACGAGCAGTACTTC

V gene: TRBV21-1
J gene: TRBJ2-7
clone size: NA
D gene: NA
CDR3 protein: CASSKAKQSSSYEQYF
CDR3 DNA: TGTGCCAGCAGCAAAGCGAAACAGTCTTCTTCCTACGAGCAGTACTTC

V gene: TRBV10-3
J gene: TRBJ1-2
clone size: many
D gene: NA
CDR3 protein: CAIKNYGYTF
CDR3 DNA: TGTGCCATCAAGAACTATGGCTACACCTTC

V gene: TRBV29-1
J gene: TRBJ2-5
clone size: many
D gene: NA
CDR3 protein: CCREDKYF
CDR3 DNA: TGCTGCAGGGAAGACAAGTACTTC

V gene: TRBV12-5
J gene: TRBJ1-1
clone size: NA
D gene: NA
CDR3 protein: CASGYGSMNTEAFF
CDR3 DNA: TGTGCTAGTGGTTATGGCTCCATGAACACTGAAGCTTTCTTT

V gene: TRBV27
J gene: TRBJ2-1
clone size: few
D gene: TRBD2
CDR3 protein: CASSPQGTIINEQFF
CDR3 DNA: TGTGCCAGCAGTCCCCAAGGGACTATCATCAATGAGCAGTTCTTC

V gene: TRBV29-1
J gene: TRBJ2-5
clone size: many
D gene: NA
CDR3 protein: CSARDNQETQYF
CDR3 DNA: TGCAGCGCCCGGGACAACCAAGAGACCCAGTACTTC

V gene: TRBV5-1
J gene: TRBJ2-7
clone size: NA
D gene: NA
CDR3 protein: CASSLGDTLYEQYF
CDR3 DNA: TGCGCCAGCAGCTTGGGGGACACCCTTTACGAGCAGTACTTC

V gene: TRBV7-9
J gene: TRBJ1-5
clone size: NA
D gene: NA
CDR3 protein: CASSSREVNQPQHF
CDR3 DNA: TGTGCCAGCAGCTCCAGGGAGGTTAATCAGCCCCAGCATTTT

V gene: TRBV15
J gene: TRBJ2-5
clone size: few
D gene: TRBD2
CDR3 protein: CATSSGRKETQYF
CDR3 DNA: TGTGCCACCAGCAGCGGGAGGAAAGAGACCCAGTACTTC

V gene: TRBV18
J gene: TRBJ1-4
clone size: NA
D gene: NA
CDR3 protein: CASSPNSQNEKLFF
CDR3 DNA: TGTGCCAGCTCACCGAACAGTCAAAATGAAAAACTGTTTTTT

V gene: TRBV7-2
J gene: TRBJ1-5
clone size: NA
D gene: NA
CDR3 protein: CAGSSDRDQPQHF
CDR3 DNA: TGTGCCGGCAGCTCAGACCGAGATCAGCCCCAGCATTTT

V gene: TRBV15
J gene: TRBJ1-2
clone size: many
D gene: NA
CDR3 protein: CATSRDVGSYGYTF
CDR3 DNA: TGTGCCACCAGCAGAGATGTTGGTTCCTATGGCTACACCTTC

V gene: TRBV12-3/TRBV12-4
J gene: TRBJ1-6
clone size: few
D gene: NA
CDR3 protein: CASSPDPDSPLHF
CDR3 DNA: TGTGCCAGCAGCCCCGATCCCGATTCACCCCTCCACTTT

V gene: TRBV5-1
J gene: TRBJ1-6
clone size: NA
D gene: NA
CDR3 protein: CASTSGTNNSPLHF
CDR3 DNA: TGCGCCAGCACCTCCGGGACAAACAATTCACCCCTCCACTTT

V gene: TRBV9
J gene: TRBJ2-5
clone size: NA
D gene: TRBD2
CDR3 protein: CTSSRGLAGGMETQYF
CDR3 DNA: TGTACCAGCAGCAGAGGACTAGCGGGAGGGATGGAGACCCAGTACTTC

V gene: TRBV6-4
J gene: TRBJ2-7
clone size: NA
D gene: NA
CDR3 protein: CAGSALGASSYNEQYF
CDR3 DNA: TGTGCCGGCAGTGCCTTAGGGGCAAGCTCCTACAATGAGCAGTACTTC

V gene: TRBV12-3/TRBV12-4
J gene: TRBJ2-3
clone size: NA
D gene: NA
CDR3 protein: CASSTGRPDTQYF
CDR3 DNA: TGTGCCAGCAGTACCGGACGGCCAGATACGCAGTATTTT

V gene: TRBV7-9
J gene: TRBJ2-1
clone size: NA
D gene: NA
CDR3 protein: CASSLVGTIEQFF
CDR3 DNA: TGTGCCAGCAGCTTAGTCGGGACAATTGAGCAGTTCTTC

V gene: TRBV11-3
J gene: TRBJ2-1
clone size: few
D gene: NA
CDR3 protein: CASSLDLGSNNEQFF
CDR3 DNA: TGTGCCAGCAGCTTAGATCTGGGTAGCAACAATGAGCAGTTCTTC

V gene: TRBV12-3/TRBV12-4
J gene: TRBJ2-1
clone size: NA
D gene: NA
CDR3 protein: CASKPRSAYNEQFF
CDR3 DNA: TGTGCCAGCAAGCCGAGGAGTGCCTACAATGAGCAGTTCTTC

V gene: TRBV12-3/TRBV12-4
J gene: TRBJ1-1
clone size: NA
D gene: TRBD1
CDR3 protein: CASKPSSRTGANRTEAFF
CDR3 DNA: TGTGCCAGCAAGCCCTCATCTCGGACAGGGGCAAATCGCACTGAAGCTTTCTTT

V gene: TRBV3-1
J gene: TRBJ1-3
clone size: few
D gene: NA
CDR3 protein: CASTPLPNTIYF
CDR3 DNA: TGTGCCAGCACCCCCCTTCCTAACACCATATATTTT

V gene: TRBV25-1
J gene: TRBJ2-7
clone size: NA
D gene: TRBD1
CDR3 protein: CASSSVGQGPYEQYF
CDR3 DNA: TGTGCCAGCAGTTCGGTCGGACAGGGACCCTACGAGCAGTACTTC

V gene: TRBV12-3/TRBV12-4
J gene: TRBJ2-5
clone size: NA
D gene: TRBD2
CDR3 protein: CASRVASGKTQYF
CDR3 DNA: TGTGCCAGCAGGGTAGCGAGCGGGAAGACCCAGTACTTC

V gene: TRBV5-1
J gene: TRBJ2-7
clone size: NA
D gene: NA
CDR3 protein: CASSFGTGNVGEQCF
CDR3 DNA: NA

V gene: TRBV10-3
J gene: TRBJ1-5
clone size: NA
D gene: TRBD1
CDR3 protein: CAISESNSGGDQPQHF
CDR3 DNA: TGTGCCATCAGTGAGTCGAATTCAGGGGGAGATCAGCCCCAGCATTTT

V gene: TRBV5-1
J gene: TRBJ1-1
clone size: few
D gene: TRBD1
CDR3 protein: CASSSGTGGNTEAFF
CDR3 DNA: TGCGCCAGCAGCTCGGGGACAGGGGGGAATACTGAAGCTTTCTTT

V gene: TRBV7-3
J gene: TRBJ2-3
clone size: few
D gene: NA
CDR3 protein: CASSSTDPDTQYF
CDR3 DNA: TGTGCCAGCAGCTCGACCGATCCAGATACGCAGTATTTT

V gene: TRBV6-2/TRBV6-3
J gene: TRBJ2-7
clone size: NA
D gene: NA
CDR3 protein: CAGSYSQGYEQYF
CDR3 DNA: TGTGCCGGCAGTTACTCCCAGGGGTACGAGCAGTACTTC

V gene: TRBV20-1
J gene: TRBJ2-6
clone size: few
D gene: NA
CDR3 protein: CSASEWGAGANVLTF
CDR3 DNA: TGCAGTGCTAGCGAGTGGGGGGCTGGGGCCAACGTCCTGACTTTC

V gene: TRBV5-1
J gene: TRBJ2-7
clone size: few
D gene: NA
CDR3 protein: CPSSLADEQYF
CDR3 DNA: TGCCCCAGCAGCTTGGCGGACGAGCAGTACTTC

V gene: TRBV11-2
J gene: TRBJ2-1
clone size: few
D gene: NA
CDR3 protein: CASSLAERVEQFF
CDR3 DNA: TGTGCCAGCAGCTTAGCAGAACGCGTGGAGCAGTTCTTC

V gene: TRBV11-2
J gene: TRBJ1-6
clone size: NA
D gene: NA
CDR3 protein: CASGGQTYNSPLHF
CDR3 DNA: TGTGCCAGCGGAGGGCAGACCTATAATTCACCCCTCCACTTT

V gene: TRBV12-3/TRBV12-4
J gene: TRBJ2-7
clone size: few
D gene: TRBD1
CDR3 protein: CASSPTYGTGTARGVYEQYF
CDR3 DNA: TGTGCCAGCAGTCCGACCTACGGGACAGGGACTGCGAGAGGAGTCTACGAGCAGTACTTC

V gene: TRBV20-1
J gene: TRBJ2-4
clone size: NA
D gene: NA
CDR3 protein: CSASIPSGNIQYF
CDR3 DNA: TGCAGTGCTTCGATCCCGAGTGGGAACATTCAGTACTTC

V gene: TRBV28
J gene: TRBJ1-1
clone size: NA
D gene: NA
CDR3 protein: CASSFAGHANTEAFF
CDR3 DNA: TGTGCCAGCAGTTTTGCGGGACACGCGAACACTGAAGCTTTCTTT

V gene: TRBV7-2
J gene: TRBJ1-6
clone size: NA
D gene: TRBD1
CDR3 protein: CASSLRGQTNSPLHF
CDR3 DNA: TGTGCCAGCAGCTTAAGGGGGCAGACGAACTCACCCCTCCACTTT

V gene: TRBV27
J gene: TRBJ2-7
clone size: many
D gene: NA
CDR3 protein: CASGETGRFYEQYF
CDR3 DNA: TGTGCCAGCGGCGAGACAGGGAGGTTCTACGAGCAGTACTTC

V gene: TRBV7-8
J gene: TRBJ2-3
clone size: many
D gene: NA
CDR3 protein: CASSLASLDTDTQYF
CDR3 DNA: TGTGCCAGCAGCTTAGCGTCTTTGGACACAGATACGCAGTATTTT

V gene: TRBV12-3/TRBV12-4
J gene: TRBJ2-3
clone size: few
D gene: NA
CDR3 protein: CASNSPDWGDPDTQYF
CDR3 DNA: TGTGCCAGCAACTCCCCGGACTGGGGTGATCCAGATACGCAGTATTTT

V gene: TRBV7-2
J gene: TRBJ2-7
clone size: NA
D gene: TRBD2
CDR3 protein: CASSSTSGISLGEQYF
CDR3 DNA: TGTGCCAGCAGCTCCACAAGCGGGATCTCCTTAGGGGAGCAGTACTTC

V gene: TRBV7-9
J gene: TRBJ2-5
clone size: many
D gene: TRBD2
CDR3 protein: CASSFAGVQETQYF
CDR3 DNA: TGTGCCAGCAGCTTCGCGGGGGTTCAAGAGACCCAGTACTTC

V gene: TRBV14
J gene: TRBJ2-7
clone size: NA
D gene: NA
CDR3 protein: CASSQTASRATYEQYF
CDR3 DNA: TGTGCCAGCAGTCAAACTGCATCCAGAGCGACCTACGAGCAGTACTTC